This T cell receptor beta chain originates from a study of T cell responses to AZD1222 COVID-19 vaccine. This CDR3 is 14 amino acids long. Germline V gives CDR1 MNHEY, CDR2 SVGAGI. The V end was cut by 6 bases, the J end by 5 bases, with 16 bases between. Assay: immunoSEQ multiplex PCR; the TCRdb copy retains only in-frame clones and omits some. The sample lists 65,000 to 75,000 clones; 80% to 85% were seen once. Sequencing used peripheral blood, obtained on day 0 of AZD1222 vaccination. The source of this sequence is an adult in good health. The V and J genes are TRBV6-5 and TRBJ2-5; D remains unclear. CDR3: CASSLGSSRETQYF. In nucleotides, the CDR3 is TGTGCCAGCAGCCTCGGGTCATCCCGGGAGACCCAGTACTTC.